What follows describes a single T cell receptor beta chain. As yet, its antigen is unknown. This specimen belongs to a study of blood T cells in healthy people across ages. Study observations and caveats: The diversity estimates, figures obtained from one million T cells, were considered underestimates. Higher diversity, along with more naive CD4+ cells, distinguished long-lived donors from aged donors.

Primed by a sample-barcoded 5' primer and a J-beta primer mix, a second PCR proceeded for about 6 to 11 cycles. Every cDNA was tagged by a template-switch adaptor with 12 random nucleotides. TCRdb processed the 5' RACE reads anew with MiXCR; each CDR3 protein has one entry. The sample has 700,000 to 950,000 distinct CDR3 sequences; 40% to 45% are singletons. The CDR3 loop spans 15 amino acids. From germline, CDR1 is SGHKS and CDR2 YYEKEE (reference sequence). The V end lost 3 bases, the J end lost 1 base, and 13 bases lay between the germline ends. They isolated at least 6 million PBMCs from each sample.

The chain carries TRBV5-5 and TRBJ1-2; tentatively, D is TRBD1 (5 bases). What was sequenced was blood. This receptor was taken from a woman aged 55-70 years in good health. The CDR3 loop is CASSYDVQGNYGYTF. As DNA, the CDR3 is TGTGCCAGCAGCTATGACGTCCAGGGTAACTATGGCTACACCTTC.